Listed below are T cell receptor beta chains from one sample, sequenced in a study of T cell repertoires in cytomegalovirus infection. TCRdb ran MiXCR on the reads and lists one entry per CDR3 protein. The repertoire holds 350,000 to 500,000 distinct CDR3 sequences, about 33% seen once, with around 15% in the top ten. Specimen: PBMCs. The receptors derive from a human donor in good health (CMV status not recorded). Some clones in this sample may be carry-over from other donors' samples. Each CDR3 is given with its conserved first and last residue. The order of the fields is V gene, clone size, D gene, J gene, CDR3 protein, CDR3 DNA. A D gene is named only where the DNA matches it firmly. The size field is filled for only some rows; it gives once, few, many or a size class.

TRBV6-1	few	-	TRBJ2-2	CASSLFRGGGYTGELFF	TGTGCCAGCTCCCTATTTCGGGGAGGGGGCTACACCGGGGAGCTGTTTTTT
TRBV11-3	few	TRBD2	TRBJ2-1	CASTPGLANEQFF	TGTGCCAGCACCCCGGGACTAGCGAATGAGCAGTTCTTC
TRBV7-2	many	TRBD2	TRBJ2-2	CASSLGGLYTGELFF	TGTGCCAGCAGCTTAGGGGGACTATACACCGGGGAGCTGTTTTTT
TRBV7-3	few	-	TRBJ2-1	CASRTGGGDEQFF	TGTGCCAGCCGTACAGGCGGGGGCGATGAGCAGTTCTTC
TRBV15	-	TRBD2	TRBJ2-3	CATSRRGGDTDTQYF	TGTGCCACCAGCAGAAGGGGAGGGGACACAGATACGCAGTATTTT
TRBV18	-	-	TRBJ1-3	CASSPNGESSGNTIYF	TGTGCCAGCTCACCCAACGGGGAAAGCTCTGGAAACACCATATATTTT
TRBV20-1	-	TRBD1	TRBJ2-7	CSAAGQGYEQYF	TGCAGTGCTGCCGGACAGGGGTACGAGCAGTACTTC
TRBV19	few	-	TRBJ1-2	CASSYGGPPNYGYTF	TGTGCCAGTTCCTACGGGGGGCCTCCTAACTATGGCTACACCTTC
TRBV7-6	many	TRBD2	TRBJ2-3	CASSLGLAQRKDTQYF	TGTGCCAGCAGCTTGGGACTAGCCCAGAGGAAAGATACGCAGTATTTT
TRBV6-1	many	-	TRBJ1-6	CASTLTGFNSPLHF	TGTGCCAGCACCTTGACAGGATTTAATTCACCCCTCCACTTT
TRBV19	-	TRBD1	TRBJ1-5	CASSRSGTGVNQPQHF	TGTGCCAGTAGTCGATCGGGGACAGGAGTTAATCAGCCCCAGCATTTT
TRBV7-8	many	-	TRBJ2-6	CASSFGSSGANVLTF	TGTGCCAGCAGCTTCGGCAGCTCTGGGGCCAACGTCCTGACTTTC
TRBV12-3/TRBV12-4	-	TRBD1	TRBJ2-1	CASSFPGTGGREQFF	TGTGCCAGCAGTTTCCCGGGGACAGGGGGCAGGGAGCAGTTCTTC
TRBV20-1	few	-	TRBJ2-1	CSARLVYNEQFF	TGCAGTGCTAGACTGGTCTACAATGAGCAGTTCTTC
TRBV19	few	-	TRBJ1-1	CASSISAALNTEAFF	TGTGCCAGTAGTATATCGGCAGCTTTGAACACTGAAGCTTTCTTT
TRBV12-3/TRBV12-4	few	-	TRBJ1-4	CASSPTGSTGDEKLFF	TGTGCCAGCAGTCCTACGGGGTCCACGGGTGATGAAAAACTGTTTTTT
TRBV5-6	-	-	TRBJ2-7	CASSPRVQGSYEQYF	TGTGCCAGCAGCCCCCGGGTGCAGGGGTCCTACGAGCAGTACTTC